This T cell receptor (beta chain) appears in the sequencing data of a study of T cells in localized non-small cell lung cancer (dated by TCRdb to about 2020). Notes on the research overall: The study examined T cell repertoires in under 300 patients with early-stage NSCLC and compared tumors with uninvolved tumor-adjacent lungs. The cohort comprised some 240 treatment-naïve NSCLC patients with resected, localized lung tumors. A mean age of 66.3 years was recorded for the NSCLC patients, of whom around 120 were male and 95 to 110 were female. Broader findings and caveats from the paper: Because multi-region tumor sequencing was not performed, intratumor heterogeneity could not be ruled out. Longer overall survival was associated with higher T cell density in blood, whereas shorter survival was associated with higher clonality in adjacent lung. The highest T cell clonality was observed in uninvolved tumor-adjacent lung, where clonality exceeded that of tumor, suggesting that antigenic responses were more focused in uninvolved tumor-adjacent lung. A median of around 62 of the top 100 tumor clones turned up in the paired uninvolved adjacent lung, and 25 to 35 of those clones also ranked among the top 100 of that same adjacent lung. Because the study design was exploratory, TCR variables were selected using unadjusted p-values without false-discovery rate correction.

TCR beta CDR3 regions were sequenced from DNA using the immunoSEQ Assay. Under the source paper's analysis protocol: T cell density was computed as TCR beta template counts normalized to usable DNA estimated by amplifying housekeeping genes. Richness was estimated with the preseqR package, extrapolating to 400,000 templates for PBMC samples and 120,000 templates for tissue samples. Clonality was defined as one minus Pielou's evenness. To identify tissue-enriched TCRs, differential abundance testing was run on productive amino-acid clonotypes with a minimum total count of 5 and an alpha of 0.1. The Jaccard Index and the Morisita Overlap Index were used to measure how much the repertoires overlapped between compartments. GLIPH grouped TCR beta CDR3s together with public tetramer-defined viral CDR3s, and a viral motif had to include at least three viral sequences and show V-gene enrichment. Sourced from immuneACCESS, this table was stored by TCRdb with only in-frame sequences that have V and J called. A share of the clones is absent; for the studies checked, an unresolved V gene accounts for under half, and the remainder has no known explanation. That table gives V, J and clone size, and the DNA gave D and trimming. This sample holds 26,000 or so clones; about nine tenths were observed only once. Jointly, the top ten make up about an eighth of the sample.

At diagnosis, tumor, uninvolved tumor-adjacent lung and peripheral blood were collected and then preserved as a mix of FFPE and fresh-frozen material. For TCR repertoire profiling, the blood samples were analyzed as peripheral blood mononuclear cells. Based on the germline V gene, the CDR1 and CDR2 sequences are SGHRS and YFSETQ. The CDR3 holds 16 amino acids from the cysteine to the phenylalanine. The DNA shown is the 48-base CDR3, in frame from base 1. Clipping removes 4 bases from V and 0 bases from J, with 8 as the unmatched junction base count. On this clone itself: The specificity of this receptor is unknown. No quality values exist for individual bases; no much larger clone is one base distant.

The chain employs TRBV5-1 and TRBJ2-3; 7 middle bases align to TRBD2. This sequence was found in a female donor of 60 years or more with stage II squamous cell lung carcinoma. The sequencing used peripheral blood, collected before any cancer treatment. The CDR3 is CASSRAGAGSTDTQYF. The bases read TGCGCCAGCAGCCGGGCGGGAGCGGGGAGCACAGATACGCAGTATTTT.